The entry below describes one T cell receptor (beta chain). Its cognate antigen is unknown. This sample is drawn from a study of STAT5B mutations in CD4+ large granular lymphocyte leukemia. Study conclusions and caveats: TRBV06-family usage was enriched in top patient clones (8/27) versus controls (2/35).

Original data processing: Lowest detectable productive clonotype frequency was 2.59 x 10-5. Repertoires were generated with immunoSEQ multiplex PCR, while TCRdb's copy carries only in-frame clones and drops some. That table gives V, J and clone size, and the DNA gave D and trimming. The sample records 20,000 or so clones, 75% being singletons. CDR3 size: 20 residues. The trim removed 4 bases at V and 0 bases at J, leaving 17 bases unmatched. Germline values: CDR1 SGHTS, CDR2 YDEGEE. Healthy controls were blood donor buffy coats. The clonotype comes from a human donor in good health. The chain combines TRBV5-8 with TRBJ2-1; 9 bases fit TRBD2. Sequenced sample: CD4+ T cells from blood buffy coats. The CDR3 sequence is CASSPRPSGRSLGSYNEQFF. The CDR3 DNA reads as TGTGCCAGCAGCCCCCGTCCGAGCGGGAGGTCCCTGGGCTCCTACAATGAGCAGTTCTTC.